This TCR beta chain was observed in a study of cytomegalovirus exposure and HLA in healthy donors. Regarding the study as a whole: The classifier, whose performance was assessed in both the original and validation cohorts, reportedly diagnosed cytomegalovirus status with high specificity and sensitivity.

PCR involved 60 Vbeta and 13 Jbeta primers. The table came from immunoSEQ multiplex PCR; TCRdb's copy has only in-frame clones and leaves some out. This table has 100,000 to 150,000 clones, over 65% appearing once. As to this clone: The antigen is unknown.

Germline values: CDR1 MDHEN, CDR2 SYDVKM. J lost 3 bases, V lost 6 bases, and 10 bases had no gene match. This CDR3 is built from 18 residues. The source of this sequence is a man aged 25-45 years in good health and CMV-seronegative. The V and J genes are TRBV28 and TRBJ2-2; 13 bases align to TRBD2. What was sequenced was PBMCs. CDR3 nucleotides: TGTGCCAGCAGCGTGGGACTAGCGGGGAGTTCGTACACCGGGGAGCTGTTTTTT. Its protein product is CASSVGLAGSSYTGELFF.